This T cell receptor beta chain originates from a study of long-term antiretroviral therapy in people with HIV. This was the immunoSEQ v3.0 assay at survey level. Sequencing efforts were directed toward roughly 35,000-50,000 T-cell genomes per sample. Assay used: immunoSEQ multiplex PCR; TCRdb lists only in-frame clones, some missing. Among over 35,000 clones, less than 90% were seen once, and the ten largest hold 3.9%. This clone turned up a few times. Germline-derived CDR1 and CDR2 are MGHRA and YSYEKL. CDR3 size: 15 residues. Trimming stripped 2 bases from V and 1 base from J, with 10 bases between.

The sequencing used unsorted PBMCs, collected just before starting antiretroviral therapy. The sequence was obtained from a woman in her late teens or twenties with HIV. This chain connects TRBV4-1 to TRBJ2-3; no reliable D call. The CDR3 is CASSQIERGTDTQYF. In nucleotides, the CDR3 is TGCGCCAGCAGCCAAATAGAGCGAGGCACAGATACGCAGTATTTT.